This entry lists 8 T cell receptor beta chains sequenced from one sample in a study of cytomegalovirus exposure and HLA in healthy donors. Primers included in the PCR were 60 Vbeta and 13 Jbeta primers. Clones were read by immunoSEQ multiplex PCR, and TCRdb kept only the in-frame ones, dropping some. In all, the sample yields some 41,000 clones. The sample was PBMCs. These receptors all stem from a man in his thirties or forties in good health and CMV-seronegative.

The rearrangement links TRBV27 to TRBJ2-2; the D is unclear. V lost 6 bases, J lost 2 bases, and 10 bases lay in between. The CDR3 contains 14 residues. CDR1 is MNHEY, CDR2 SMNVEV, per germline (reference sequence). Written as DNA, the CDR3 is TGTGCCAGCAGCCTTGTACTAAACACCGGGGAGCTGTTTTTT. It encodes CASSLVLNTGELFF.

The chain links TRBV4-3 to TRBJ1-4; no reliable D call. Trimming stripped 4 bases from V and 11 bases from J, with 17 bases between. CDR1 and CDR2 (germline): LGHNA, YSLEER. The CDR3 totals 14 residues. CDR3 DNA sequence: TGCGCCAGCAGCCGCTCCCGGGAGGCGTGGAAACTGTTTTTT. It specifies CASSRSREAWKLFF.

The V gene is TRBV6-6, the J gene TRBJ1-1, with 10 bases fitting TRBD1. This CDR3 is 15 amino acids long. CDR1 and CDR2 (germline): MNHNY, SVGAGI (reference sequence). Trimming at V came to 2 bases and at J to 6 bases, leaving 6 bases not matched to a gene. The CDR3: CASSYPGQGIPEAFF. CDR3 nucleotides: TGTGCCAGCAGTTACCCGGGACAGGGGATCCCTGAAGCTTTCTTT.

This sequence joins TRBV2 and TRBJ2-7; the D gene is possibly TRBD2 (5 bases). The germline V and J ends were trimmed by 6 bases and 3 bases, with 12 bases remaining between them. Looked up from germline, CDR1 is SNHLY and CDR2 is FYNNEI. CDR3 length: 13 residues. The CDR3 bases are TGTGCCAGCAGCCCTAGCCAACACTACGAGCAGTACTTC. Amino acids: CASSPSQHYEQYF. Full variable domain (remainder filled in from reference TRBV2 and TRBJ2-7): EPEVTQTPSHQVTQMGQEVILRCVPISNHLYFYWYRQILGQKVEFLVSFYNNEISEKSEIFDDQFSVERPDGSNFTLKIRSTKLEDSAMYFCASSPSQHYEQYFGPGTRLTVT.

Details on this clone: One end of the junction fails to match germline, which may point to a read error. This chain links TRBV18 with TRBJ2-5; 7 bases are shared with TRBD2. CDR3 length: 14 residues. CDR1 is KGHSH and CDR2 is LQKENI in the germline V gene. CDR3: CASSPRGGQENQYF. In DNA form, the CDR3 reads TGTGCCAGCTCACCACGGGGAGGGCAAGAGAACCAGTACTTC.

The rearrangement joins TRBV25-1 to TRBJ1-5; 8 nucleotides match TRBD1. V lost 6 bases to trimming and J lost 3 bases; unmatched junction nucleotides: 10. Per the germline V gene, CDR1 is MGHDK and CDR2 is SYGVNS. The CDR3 length is 16 residues. DNA for the CDR3: TGTGCCAGCAGCCCCGGCCGGGACAGGTTCAATCAGCCCCAGCATTTT. Translating it yields CASSPGRDRFNQPQHF.

This rearrangement joins TRBV6-1 to TRBJ2-7, with TRBD1 as a possible D gene (5 bases). Germline V CDR1 and CDR2: MNHNS, SASEGT. This CDR3 contains 12 residues. V was shortened by 7 bases and J by 2 bases, with 9 bases between the two germline ends. CDR3 amino acids: CASTGHTYEQYF. The CDR3 nucleotides are TGTGCCAGCACAGGGCACACCTACGAGCAGTACTTC.

The genes are TRBV5-1 and TRBJ1-5; no clear D gene. Trimming took 0 bases from V and 5 from J, leaving 12 bases between them. Germline-derived CDR1 and CDR2 are SGHRS and YFSETQ. The CDR3 extends over 15 amino acids. The CDR3 sequence: CASSLAGKDYQPQHF. Written as DNA, the CDR3 is TGCGCCAGCAGCTTGGCGGGAAAAGATTATCAGCCCCAGCATTTT.